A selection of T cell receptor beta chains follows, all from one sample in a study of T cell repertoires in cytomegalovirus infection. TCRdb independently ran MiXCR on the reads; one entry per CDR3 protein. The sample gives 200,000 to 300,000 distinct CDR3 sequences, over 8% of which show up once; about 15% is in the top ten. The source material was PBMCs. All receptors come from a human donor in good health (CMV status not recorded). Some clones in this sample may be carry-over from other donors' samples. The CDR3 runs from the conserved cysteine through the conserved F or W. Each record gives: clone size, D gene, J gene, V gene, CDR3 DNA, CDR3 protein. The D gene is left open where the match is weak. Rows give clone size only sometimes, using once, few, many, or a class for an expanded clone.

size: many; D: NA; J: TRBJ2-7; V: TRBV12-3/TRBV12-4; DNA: TGTGCCAGCAGTTTAGAACAGGAGCAGTACTTC; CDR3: CASSLEQEQYF
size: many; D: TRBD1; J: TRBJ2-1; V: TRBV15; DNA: TGTGCCACCAGCAGAGTAGTAGGGACAGGGGGTTTCAATGAGCAGTTCTTC; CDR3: CATSRVVGTGGFNEQFF
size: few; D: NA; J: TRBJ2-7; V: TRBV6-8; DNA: TGTGCCAGCAGCGGGGCTATGTCCTACGAGCAGTACTTC; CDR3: CASSGAMSYEQYF
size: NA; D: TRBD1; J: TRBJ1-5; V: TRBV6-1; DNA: TGTGCCAGCAGGGTGACAGGGGATAGCAATCAGCCCCAGCATTTT; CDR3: CASRVTGDSNQPQHF
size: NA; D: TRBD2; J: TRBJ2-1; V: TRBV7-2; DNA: TGTGCCAGCAGCCCGGGAAGTAGCGGGAGTTTTGAGCAGTTCTTC; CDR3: CASSPGSSGSFEQFF
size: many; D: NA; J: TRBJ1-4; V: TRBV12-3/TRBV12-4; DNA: TGTGCCAGCAGCCGGAATCTTCCAACTAATGAAAAACTGTTTTTT; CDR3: CASSRNLPTNEKLFF
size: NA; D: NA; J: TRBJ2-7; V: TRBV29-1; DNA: TGCAGCGCTCTCGATTACGAGCAGTACTTC; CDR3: CSALDYEQYF
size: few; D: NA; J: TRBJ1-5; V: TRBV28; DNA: TGTGCCAGCAGGGAACAGGGTATGCGCAATCAGCCCCAGCATTTT; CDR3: CASREQGMRNQPQHF
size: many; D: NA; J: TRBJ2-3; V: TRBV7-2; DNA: TGTGCCAGCAGCTTAATACTAGCAGATACGCAGTATTTT; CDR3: CASSLILADTQYF
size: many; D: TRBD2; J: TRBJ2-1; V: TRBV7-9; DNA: TGTGCCAGCAGCGACAACGGAGCGGGGCCCGAGCAGTTCTTC; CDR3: CASSDNGAGPEQFF
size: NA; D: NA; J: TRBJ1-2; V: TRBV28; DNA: TGTGCCAGCGCGTGGGGAGGGGGCTATGGCTACACCTTC; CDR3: CASAWGGGYGYTF
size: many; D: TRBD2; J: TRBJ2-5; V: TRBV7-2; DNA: TGTGCCAGCAGCTTAGACCGGGGGGGCCCGACCCAGTACTTC; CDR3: CASSLDRGGPTQYF
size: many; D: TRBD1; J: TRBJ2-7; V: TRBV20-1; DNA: TGCAGTGCTAGGACAGGGGGCCCGGAGGAGCAGTACTTC; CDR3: CSARTGGPEEQYF
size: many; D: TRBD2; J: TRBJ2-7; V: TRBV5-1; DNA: TGCGCCAGCAGCTTGGGACTAGCGGCCTCCTACGAGCAGTACTTC; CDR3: CASSLGLAASYEQYF
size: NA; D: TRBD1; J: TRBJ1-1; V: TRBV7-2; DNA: TGTGCCAGCAGCCGAAGGACAGGGAGACCGATGAACACTGAAGCTTTCTTT; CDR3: CASSRRTGRPMNTEAFF
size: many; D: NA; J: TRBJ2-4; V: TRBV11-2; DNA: TGTGCCAGCAGCTTGGGAAACATTCAGTACTTC; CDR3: CASSLGNIQYF
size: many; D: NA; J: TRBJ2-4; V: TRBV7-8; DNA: TGTGCCAGCAGCTTAATCCCCATAGCCAAAAACATTCAGTACTTC; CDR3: CASSLIPIAKNIQYF
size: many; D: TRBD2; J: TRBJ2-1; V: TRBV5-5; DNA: TGTGCCAGCAGCCCAACGGGACTAGCGGGGGGGCCCTCACGGCCCAAAAATGAGCAGTTCTTC; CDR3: CASSPTGLAGGPSRPKNEQFF
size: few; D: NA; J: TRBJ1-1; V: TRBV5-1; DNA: TGCGCCAGCAGCTTTCGGGGGCCAAATGGCACTGAAGCTTTCTTT; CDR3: CASSFRGPNGTEAFF
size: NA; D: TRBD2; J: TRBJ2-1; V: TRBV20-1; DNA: TGCAGTGCTAGAGACCTCACACTAGCGGGGAGAAACAATGAGCAGTTCTTC; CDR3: CSARDLTLAGRNNEQFF
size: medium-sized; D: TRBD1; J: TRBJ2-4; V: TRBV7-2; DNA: TGTGCCAGCAGCTTAAACAGGGGAATTGGCCTAGCCAAAAACATTCAGTACTTC; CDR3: CASSLNRGIGLAKNIQYF
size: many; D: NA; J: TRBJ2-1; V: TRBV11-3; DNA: TGTGCCAGCAGCTCCACTATCGTGCAGTTCTTC; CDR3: CASSSTIVQFF
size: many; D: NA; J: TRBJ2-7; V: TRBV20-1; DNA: TGCAGTGCTAGAGAGTTGCGTGGGGAAACCTACGAGCAGTACTTC; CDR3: CSARELRGETYEQYF
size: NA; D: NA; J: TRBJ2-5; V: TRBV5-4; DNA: TGTGCCAGCAGCGTAGGACAGAACCAAGAGACCCAGTACTTC; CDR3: CASSVGQNQETQYF
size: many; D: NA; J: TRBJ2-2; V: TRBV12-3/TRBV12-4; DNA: TGTGCCACCAGACCCAGAGCGAACACCGGGGAGCTGTTTTTT; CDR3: CATRPRANTGELFF
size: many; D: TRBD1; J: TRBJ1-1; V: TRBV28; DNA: TGTGCCAGCAGTTTTTCCCGGACAGGCTGGTTGAACACTGAAGCTTTCTTT; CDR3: CASSFSRTGWLNTEAFF
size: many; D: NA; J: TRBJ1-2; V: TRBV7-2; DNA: TGTGCCAGCAGCTTAGGCAGGGAAGGCTACACCTTC; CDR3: CASSLGREGYTF
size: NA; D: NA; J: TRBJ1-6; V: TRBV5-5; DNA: TGTGCCAGCAGCTTGGTCGGGCTTAATTCACCCCTCCACTTT; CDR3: CASSLVGLNSPLHF
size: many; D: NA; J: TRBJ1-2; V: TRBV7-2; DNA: TGTGCCAGCAGCTTAGCGCCAGGGTTCAACTATGGCTACACCTTC; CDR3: CASSLAPGFNYGYTF
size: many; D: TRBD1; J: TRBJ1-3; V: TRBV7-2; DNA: TGTGCCAGCAGCCGGAGCGGGACAGGCGGTTCTGGAAACACCATATATTTT; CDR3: CASSRSGTGGSGNTIYF
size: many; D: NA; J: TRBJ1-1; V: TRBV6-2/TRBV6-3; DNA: TGTGCCAGCAGTTCGCAGCAGGCTGAAGCTTTCTTT; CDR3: CASSSQQAEAFF
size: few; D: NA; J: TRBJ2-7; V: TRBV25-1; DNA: TGTGCCAGCACCAACCAATACGAGCAGTACTTC; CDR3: CASTNQYEQYF
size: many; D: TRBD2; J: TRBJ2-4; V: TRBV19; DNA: TGTGCCAGTAGGAATCCGCTAGCGGGAGGGCGAAAAAACATTCAGTACTTC; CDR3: CASRNPLAGGRKNIQYF
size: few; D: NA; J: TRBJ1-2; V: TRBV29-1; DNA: TGCAGCGTTGAACAGGGGTGGGATGGCTACACCTTC; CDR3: CSVEQGWDGYTF
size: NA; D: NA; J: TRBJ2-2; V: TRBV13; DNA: TGTGCCAGCAGCGCGATAAACACCGGGGAGCTGTTTTTT; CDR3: CASSAINTGELFF
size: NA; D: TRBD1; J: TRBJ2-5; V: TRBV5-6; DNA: TGTGCCAGCAGCTCCTACAGGGGGCGTCTAGTGGAGACCCAGTACTTC; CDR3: CASSSYRGRLVETQYF
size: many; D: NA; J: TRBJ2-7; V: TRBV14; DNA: TGTGCCAGCAGCCAAGCCATATCCTACGAGCAGTACTTC; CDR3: CASSQAISYEQYF